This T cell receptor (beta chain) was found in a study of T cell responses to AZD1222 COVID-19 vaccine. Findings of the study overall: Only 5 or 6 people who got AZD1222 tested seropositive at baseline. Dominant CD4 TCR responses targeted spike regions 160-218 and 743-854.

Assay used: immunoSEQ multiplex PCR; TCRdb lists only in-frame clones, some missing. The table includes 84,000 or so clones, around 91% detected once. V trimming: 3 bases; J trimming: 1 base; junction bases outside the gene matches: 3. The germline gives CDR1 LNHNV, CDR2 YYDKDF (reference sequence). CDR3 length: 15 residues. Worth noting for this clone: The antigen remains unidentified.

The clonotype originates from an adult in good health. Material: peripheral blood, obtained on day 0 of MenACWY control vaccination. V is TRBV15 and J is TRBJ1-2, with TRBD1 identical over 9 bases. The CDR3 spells CATSRGQGDNYGYTF. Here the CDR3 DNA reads TGTGCCACCAGCAGGGGACAGGGAGATAACTATGGCTACACCTTC.